The rows below give T cell receptor beta chains drawn from one sample of a study of cytomegalovirus exposure and HLA in healthy donors. The method was immunoSEQ multiplex PCR; TCRdb's version includes in-frame clones alone and lacks a portion of them. This repertoire shows about 120,000 clones, about 8% found once; its top ten account for 5.5% to 7.5%. Source material: PBMCs. These receptors came from a woman in her thirties or forties in good health and CMV-seropositive. CDR3s include the opening cysteine and the closing phenylalanine or tryptophan. The order of the fields is D gene, clone size, CDR3 length, J gene, V gene, CDR3 protein, CDR3 DNA. A D gene is named only where the DNA matches it firmly. Clone size is given for some rows only: seen once, a few or many times, or a class if the clone is expanded.

NA NA 14 TRBJ1-1 TRBV7-3 CASSLAGLGTEAFF TGTGCCAGCAGCTTAGCAGGACTTGGGACTGAAGCTTTCTTT
NA few 14 TRBJ2-5 TRBV11-1 CASSPRVAKETQYF TGTGCCAGCAGCCCCCGGGTTGCGAAGGAGACCCAGTACTTC
NA few 14 TRBJ1-2 TRBV7-9 CASSLAASNYGYTF TGTGCCAGCAGCTTAGCTGCCAGTAACTATGGCTACACCTTC
TRBD2 NA 16 TRBJ2-3 TRBV9 CASSPPSGGYFDTQYF TGTGCCAGCAGCCCTCCTAGCGGGGGGTATTTTGATACGCAGTATTTT
NA NA 15 TRBJ2-3 TRBV7-9 CASSLVVFSTDTQYF TGTGCCAGCAGCTTAGTAGTTTTTAGCACAGATACGCAGTATTTT
NA few 13 TRBJ2-3 TRBV30 CAWSRGTQGAQYF TGTGCCTGGAGTAGAGGGACACAGGGAGCGCAGTATTTT
NA few 11 TRBJ2-7 TRBV30 CASTATYEQYF TGTGCCAGCACCGCTACCTACGAGCAGTACTTC
TRBD1 NA 16 TRBJ2-7 TRBV27 CASSFSTGDSSYEQYF TGTGCCAGCAGTTTCAGCACAGGGGATAGCTCCTACGAGCAGTACTTC
TRBD1 many 17 TRBJ1-5 TRBV19 CASSISTTGTSNQPQHF TGTGCCAGTAGTATATCTACGACAGGGACTAGCAATCAGCCCCAGCATTTT
NA few 13 TRBJ1-6 TRBV19 CAIGVSYNSPLHF TGTGCCATCGGAGTTTCCTATAATTCACCCCTCCACTTT
NA few 13 TRBJ1-4 TRBV25-1 CASSDGNYEKLFF TGTGCCAGCAGTGACGGGAACTACGAAAAACTGTTTTTT
NA NA 13 TRBJ2-5 TRBV19 CASSIIARETQYF TGTGCCAGTAGTATCATCGCTAGGGAGACCCAGTACTTC
TRBD1 NA 13 TRBJ2-7 TRBV4-1 CASSPGDRREQYF TGCGCCAGCAGCCCAGGGGACAGACGCGAGCAGTACTTC
TRBD1 few 13 TRBJ1-2 TRBV29-1 CSVNRQGHYGYTF TGCAGCGTCAACCGACAGGGCCACTATGGCTACACCTTC
TRBD1 few 15 TRBJ1-1 TRBV18 CASSQGARGNTEAFF TGTGCCAGCTCACAGGGGGCAAGGGGAAACACTGAAGCTTTCTTT
TRBD1 few 15 TRBJ1-2 TRBV11-1 CASSPGRGFIYGYTF TGTGCCAGCAGCCCCGGCAGGGGGTTTATCTATGGCTACACCTTC
TRBD2 few 15 TRBJ2-1 TRBV28 CASTWASGANNEQFF TGTGCCAGCACTTGGGCTAGCGGGGCCAACAATGAGCAGTTCTTC
NA few 15 TRBJ2-3 TRBV9 CASSAGTQRTDTQYF TGTGCCAGCAGCGCAGGGACTCAGAGGACAGATACGCAGTATTTT
NA few 16 TRBJ2-6 TRBV7-3 CASSSGHSSGANVLTF TGTGCCAGCAGCTCCGGACACAGCTCTGGGGCCAACGTCCTGACTTTC
TRBD1 few 15 TRBJ1-2 TRBV4-1 CASSQLDRVGYGYTF TGCGCCAGCAGCCAACTTGACAGGGTAGGCTATGGCTACACCTTC
TRBD1 NA 15 TRBJ1-2 TRBV19 CASSIAGTGIYGYTF TGTGCCAGTAGTATAGCAGGGACAGGGATCTATGGCTACACCTTC
NA once 16 TRBJ2-7 TRBV10-3 CAITSKRGTPRYEQYF TGTGCCATCACCAGCAAACGGGGAACGCCAAGGTACGAGCAGTACTTC
NA few 18 TRBJ2-7 TRBV27 CASSTRDRGGLARYEQYF TGTGCCAGCAGTACCCGGGACAGGGGGGGACTAGCGCGGTACGAGCAGTACTTC